The rows below give T cell receptor beta chains drawn from one sample of a study of tumor-infiltrating lymphocytes in primary liver carcinoma. Using its own MiXCR run on the multiplex PCR reads, TCRdb lists one record per CDR3 protein. Among about 99,000 distinct CDR3 sequences, roughly 69% were seen once, and the ten largest hold over 9%. The sequencing sample was made of liver tumor tissue from sampling region 5. These receptors originate from a woman aged 60-75 years with primary liver carcinoma and hepatitis B virus infection. Each CDR3 is given without its conserved first and last residue.

CDR3aa: ASSSQERKNIQY
v_gene: TRBV6-6
j_gene: TRBJ2-4

CDR3aa: ARSFFDRGSRETQY
v_gene: TRBV6-1
j_gene: TRBJ2-5

CDR3aa: ATSRATGLAGAHEQY
v_gene: TRBV15
j_gene: TRBJ2-7

CDR3aa: ASSKTGAGANVLT
v_gene: TRBV12-3/TRBV12-4
j_gene: TRBJ2-6

CDR3aa: ASSPERCSDEQF
v_gene: TRBV5-1
j_gene: TRBJ2-1

CDR3aa: ASSEGLPGLAGVSYEQY
v_gene: TRBV6-1
j_gene: TRBJ2-7

CDR3aa: ASIQGAGQF
v_gene: TRBV4-1
j_gene: TRBJ2-1

CDR3aa: ASSLDPQREKF
v_gene: TRBV11-2
j_gene: TRBJ2-1

CDR3aa: ASSFGPTDGYT
v_gene: TRBV11-2
j_gene: TRBJ1-2

CDR3aa: ASSDDGTGQETPY
v_gene: TRBV12-3/TRBV12-4
j_gene: TRBJ2-5

CDR3aa: ASSSGTSSYNEQF
v_gene: TRBV5-1
j_gene: TRBJ2-1

CDR3aa: ASGGQGFGNTIY
v_gene: TRBV28
j_gene: TRBJ1-3

CDR3aa: ASSLGLGETQY
v_gene: TRBV7-8
j_gene: TRBJ2-5

CDR3aa: ASRSGTIEKLF
v_gene: TRBV6-5
j_gene: TRBJ1-4

CDR3aa: ASSQTGRGPTDTQY
v_gene: TRBV4-1
j_gene: TRBJ2-3

CDR3aa: VSSSRGARTMGNEQF
v_gene: TRBV11-3
j_gene: TRBJ2-1

CDR3aa: ASCYGSRGGYT
v_gene: TRBV6-6
j_gene: TRBJ1-2

CDR3aa: AWNKAGGIHTQY
v_gene: TRBV30
j_gene: TRBJ2-3

CDR3aa: ASSPQRSSGEQI
v_gene: TRBV11-2
j_gene: TRBJ2-1

CDR3aa: ASRQAGGHY
v_gene: TRBV6-5
j_gene: TRBJ2-5

CDR3aa: ASSPWTGWNEQF
v_gene: TRBV19
j_gene: TRBJ2-1